This T cell receptor beta chain was sequenced for a study of cytomegalovirus exposure and HLA in healthy donors. In germline, CDR1 is MDHEN, CDR2 SYDVKM. This CDR3 has 14 amino acids. V trimming: 10 bases; J trimming: 4 bases; junction bases outside the gene matches: 10. Overall study results and limits: Analysis was performed later, and it showed HLA-associated TCR beta chains to be more clonally expanded than equally common others.

On this clone itself: The target antigen is unknown.

A multiplex PCR was run with 60 Vbeta primers and 13 Jbeta primers. TCRdb's copy holds only in-frame clones and misses some; the assay was immunoSEQ multiplex PCR. The sample includes approximately 79,000 clones, roughly 72% of them seen just once. The sequence was obtained from a man aged 35 to 55 in good health and CMV-seropositive. The sample taken for sequencing was PBMCs. The chain links TRBV28 to TRBJ2-5; 9 bases agree with TRBD1. For the CDR3, the DNA is TGTGCCATCTCCTGGGACAGGGAGGGAGAGACCCAGTACTTC. It is translated as CAISWDREGETQYF.